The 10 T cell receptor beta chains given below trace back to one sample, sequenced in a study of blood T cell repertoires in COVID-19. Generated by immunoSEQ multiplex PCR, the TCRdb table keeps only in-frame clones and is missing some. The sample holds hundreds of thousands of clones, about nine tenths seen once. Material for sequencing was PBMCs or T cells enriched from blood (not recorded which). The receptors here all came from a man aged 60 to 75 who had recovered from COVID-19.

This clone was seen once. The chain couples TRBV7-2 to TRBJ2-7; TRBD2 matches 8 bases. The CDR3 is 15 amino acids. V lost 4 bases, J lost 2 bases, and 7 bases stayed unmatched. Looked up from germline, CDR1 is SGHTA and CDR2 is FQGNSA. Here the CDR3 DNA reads TGTGCCAGCAGCTCGTCGGCGGGAGGCGCCTACGAGCAGTACTTC. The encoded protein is CASSSSAGGAYEQYF.

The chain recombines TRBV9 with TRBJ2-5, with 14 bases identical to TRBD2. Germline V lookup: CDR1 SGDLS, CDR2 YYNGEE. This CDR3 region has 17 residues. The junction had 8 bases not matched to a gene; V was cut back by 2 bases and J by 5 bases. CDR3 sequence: CASSVTSGRADGETQYF. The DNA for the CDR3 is TGTGCCAGCAGCGTGACTAGCGGGAGGGCCGACGGGGAGACCCAGTACTTC.

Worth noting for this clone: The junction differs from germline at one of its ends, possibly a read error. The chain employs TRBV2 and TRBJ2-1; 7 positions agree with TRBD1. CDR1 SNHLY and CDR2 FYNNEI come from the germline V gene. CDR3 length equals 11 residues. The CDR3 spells CAGRQGNEQFF. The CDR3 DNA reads TGTGCCGGCAGACAGGGAAATGAGCAGTTCTTC.

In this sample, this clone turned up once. Here the CDR3 reads CASSIGAGGTEAFF. CDR3 nucleotides: TGTGCCAGTAGTATAGGGGCGGGTGGCACTGAAGCTTTCTTT. The rearrangement joins TRBV19 to TRBJ1-1; no clear D. Trimming cost V 1 base and J 4 bases, with 10 bases left between them. The CDR3 sequence is 14 residues long. Per the germline V gene, CDR1 is LNHDA and CDR2 is SQIVND (reference sequence).

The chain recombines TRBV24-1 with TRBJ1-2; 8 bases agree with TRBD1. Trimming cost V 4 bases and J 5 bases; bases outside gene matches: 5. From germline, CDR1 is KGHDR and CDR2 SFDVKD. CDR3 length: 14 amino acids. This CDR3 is CATSDYDRGYGYTF. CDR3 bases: TGTGCCACCAGTGACTACGACAGGGGATATGGCTACACCTTC.

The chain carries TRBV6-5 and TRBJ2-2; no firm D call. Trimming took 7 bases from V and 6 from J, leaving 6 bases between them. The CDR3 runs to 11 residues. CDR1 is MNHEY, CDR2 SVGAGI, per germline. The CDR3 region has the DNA TGTGCCAGCAAACTCGCCGGGGAGCTGTTTTTT. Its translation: CASKLAGELFF.

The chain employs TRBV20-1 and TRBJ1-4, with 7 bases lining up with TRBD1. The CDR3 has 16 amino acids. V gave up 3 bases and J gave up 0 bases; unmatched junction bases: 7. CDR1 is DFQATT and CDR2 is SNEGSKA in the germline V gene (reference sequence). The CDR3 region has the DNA TGCAGTGCTAGTAGGGGGCAGGGCGCAACTAATGAAAAACTGTTTTTT. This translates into CSASRGQGATNEKLFF.

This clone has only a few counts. The CDR3, as DNA: TGTGCCAGCATTACGACAGGGGGTAATGAAAAACTGTTTTTT. Its translation is CASITTGGNEKLFF. This chain joins TRBV28 and TRBJ1-4, with 9 bases that match TRBD1. Unmatched junction bases numbered 4, after V lost 7 bases and J lost 4 bases. Germline loops: CDR1 MDHEN, CDR2 SYDVKM. The CDR3 consists of 14 residues.

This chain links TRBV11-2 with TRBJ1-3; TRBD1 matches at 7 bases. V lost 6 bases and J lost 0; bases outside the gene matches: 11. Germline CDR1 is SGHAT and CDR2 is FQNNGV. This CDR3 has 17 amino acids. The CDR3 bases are TGTGCCAGCAGAGTGGGGACAGCTTACTACTCTGGAAACACCATATATTTT. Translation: CASRVGTAYYSGNTIYF. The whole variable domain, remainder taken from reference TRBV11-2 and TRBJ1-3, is EAGVAQSPRYKIIEKRQSVAFWCNPISGHATLYWYQQILGQGPKLLIQFQNNGVVDDSQLPKDRFSAERLKGVDSTLKIQPAKLEDSAVYLCASRVGTAYYSGNTIYFGEGSWLTVV.

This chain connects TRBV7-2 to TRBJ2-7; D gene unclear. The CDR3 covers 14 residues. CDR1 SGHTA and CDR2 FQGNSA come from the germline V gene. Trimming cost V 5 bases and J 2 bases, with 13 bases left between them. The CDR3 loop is CASSVTFEAYEQYF. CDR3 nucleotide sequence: TGTGCCAGCAGCGTGACTTTCGAGGCCTACGAGCAGTACTTC.